The 11 T cell receptor beta chains given below trace back to one sample, sequenced in a study of metastatic and nonmetastatic thyroid tumors. Via MiXCR, TCRdb re-called the PCR reads. The table shows about 5,500 clones, with 37% occurring only once. Thyroid surgery was preceded by no treatment in any patient. Input material: tumor tissue. The source is a male donor with papillary thyroid cancer or a benign thyroid nodule (not recorded which). Some clones in this sample may be carry-over from other donors' samples.

The chain is built from TRBV7-2 and TRBJ2-7, with D possibly TRBD2 on 7 matching bases. This CDR3 contains 17 residues. CDR1 is SGHTA, CDR2 FQGNSA, per germline. V lost 0 bases and J lost 1, with 16 bases in between. The DNA of the CDR3 is TGTGCCAGCAGCTTAGCCTACCTAGGGGGGGATTCCTACGAGCAGTACTTC. It encodes CASSLAYLGGDSYEQYF.

V usage is TRBV29-1 and J usage is TRBJ2-2, with unresolved D. Germline V lookup: CDR1 SQVTM, CDR2 ANQGSEA. V shed 1 base and J shed 3 bases, with 3 bases lying between them. This CDR3 region has 12 residues. The CDR3 reads CSVEGYTGELFF. The CDR3 DNA follows: TGCAGCGTTGAAGGGTACACCGGGGAGCTGTTTTTT.

This clone was seen a few times. This sequence may be a read error, since a much larger clone differs from it by one base. The J gene is TRBJ2-7, the V gene TRBV28; 10 bases are a match to TRBD1. The trim removed 7 bases at V and 6 bases at J, leaving 3 bases unmatched. CDR1 and CDR2 from the germline V gene are MDHEN and SYDVKM. This CDR3 is 12 amino acids long. CDR3 amino acids: CASIWTGGEQYF. CDR3 in DNA: TGTGCCAGCATTTGGACAGGGGGCGAGCAGTACTTC. Full variable domain (outside the CDR3, taken from reference TRBV28 and TRBJ2-7): DVKVTQSSRYLVKRTGEKVFLECVQDMDHENMFWYRQDPGLGLRLIYFSYDVKMKEKGDIPEGYSVSREKKERFSLILESASTNQTSMYLCASIWTGGEQYFGPGTRLTVT.

The rearrangement uses TRBV7-8 and TRBJ2-1, with 7 bases lining up with TRBD2. The CDR3 has 15 residues. Germline CDR1 and CDR2: SGHVS and FQNEAQ. The ends lost 1 base at V and 6 bases at J; junction bases unmatched: 6. CDR3 region: CASSLGAGVGNEQFF. The CDR3 DNA follows: TGTGCCAGCAGCTTAGGGGCGGGAGTTGGCAATGAGCAGTTCTTC. Full variable domain (remainder filled in from reference TRBV7-8 and TRBJ2-1): GAGVSQSPRYKVAKRGQDVALRCDPISGHVSLFWYQQALGQGPEFLTYFQNEAQLDKSGLPSDRFFAERPEGSVSTLKIQRTQQEDSAVYLCASSLGAGVGNEQFFGPGTRLTVL.

This clone appeared a few times. The rearrangement uses TRBV6-1 and TRBJ2-7; D is possibly TRBD1 (6 bases). This CDR3 has 14 residues. Trimming removed 1 base from V and 3 bases from J, with 10 bases in between. CDR1 and CDR2 from the germline V gene are MNHNS and SASEGT. CDR3 DNA sequence: TGTGCCAGCAGTGAAGACCCAGGGGACTACGAGCAGTACTTC. It specifies CASSEDPGDYEQYF.

This clone was seen a few times. CDR3 sequence reads: CASAIAGGYQETQYF. In DNA form, the CDR3 reads TGTGCCAGCGCCATAGCGGGAGGGTACCAAGAGACCCAGTACTTC. The chain links TRBV6-2 or TRBV6-3 to TRBJ2-5; 11 bases fit TRBD2. J gave up 0 bases and V 8 bases, and 5 bases lay outside the gene matches. The CDR3 is made up of 15 amino acids. Germline assignment: CDR1 MNHEY and CDR2 SVGEGT.

CDR3 sequence: CASSLDVGYNEQFF. CDR3 DNA: TGTGCCAGCAGCTTAGATGTGGGTTACAATGAGCAGTTCTTC. The gene calls are TRBV11-1 and TRBJ2-1; D is unclear. The CDR3 is 14 amino acids. V was shortened by 1 base and J by 4 bases, with 8 bases between the two germline ends. The germline gives CDR1 SGHAT, CDR2 FQDESV (reference sequence).

The gene calls are TRBV11-1 and TRBJ2-1; 9 nucleotides agree with TRBD1. The V gene's germline CDR1 is SGHAT and CDR2 FQDESV (reference sequence). The CDR3 is 16 residues long. V gave up 5 bases and J gave up 4 bases; unmatched junction bases: 9. CDR3 nucleotide sequence: TGTGCCAGCAGCCCCATTTTCGGGACAGGGTACAATGAGCAGTTCTTC. It is translated as CASSPIFGTGYNEQFF. Full variable domain (missing parts from reference TRBV11-1 and TRBJ2-1): EAEVAQSPRYKITEKSQAVAFWCDPISGHATLYWYRQILGQGPELLVQFQDESVVDDSQLPKDRFSAERLKGVDSTLKIQPAELGDSAMYLCASSPIFGTGYNEQFFGPGTRLTVL.

In this sample, this clone turned up a few times. This sequence joins TRBV11-1 and TRBJ2-7; 9 nucleotides agree with TRBD1. With 3 bases clipped from V and 7 bases from J, the junction kept 7 bases outside the gene matches. This CDR3 contains 14 residues. Germline V gene data show CDR1 as SGHAT and CDR2 as FQDESV (reference sequence). CDR3 residues: CASSFGTGLQEQYF. The CDR3 DNA is TGTGCCAGCAGCTTCGGGACAGGGTTACAAGAGCAGTACTTC.

This chain links TRBV5-1 with TRBJ2-7, with 8 nucleotides matching TRBD2. Germline loops: CDR1 SGHRS, CDR2 YFSETQ. The CDR3 extends over 15 amino acids. Losses at the gene ends were 1 base for V and 6 bases for J; bases not matched to a gene: 9. Here the CDR3 reads CASSLTGTSTVEQYF. For the CDR3, the DNA is TGCGCCAGCAGCTTGACGGGGACTAGTACGGTCGAGCAGTACTTC. Together with reference TRBV5-1 and TRBJ2-7, the CDR3 gives the full variable domain: KAGVTQTPRYLIKTRGQQVTLSCSPISGHRSVSWYQQTPGQGLQFLFEYFSETQRNKGNFPGRFSGRQFSNSRSEMNVSTLELGDSALYLCASSLTGTSTVEQYFGPGTRLTVT.

The table lists this clone with a few counts. The V gene is TRBV12-3 or TRBV12-4, the J gene TRBJ2-7, with 9 bases that match TRBD1. Unmatched junction bases numbered 10, after V lost 4 bases and J lost 0 bases. The CDR3 is 17 amino acids. The CDR3 reads CASSSNPRTGDSYEQYF. The CDR3 DNA reads TGTGCCAGCAGTTCTAATCCCAGGACAGGGGACTCCTACGAGCAGTACTTC.